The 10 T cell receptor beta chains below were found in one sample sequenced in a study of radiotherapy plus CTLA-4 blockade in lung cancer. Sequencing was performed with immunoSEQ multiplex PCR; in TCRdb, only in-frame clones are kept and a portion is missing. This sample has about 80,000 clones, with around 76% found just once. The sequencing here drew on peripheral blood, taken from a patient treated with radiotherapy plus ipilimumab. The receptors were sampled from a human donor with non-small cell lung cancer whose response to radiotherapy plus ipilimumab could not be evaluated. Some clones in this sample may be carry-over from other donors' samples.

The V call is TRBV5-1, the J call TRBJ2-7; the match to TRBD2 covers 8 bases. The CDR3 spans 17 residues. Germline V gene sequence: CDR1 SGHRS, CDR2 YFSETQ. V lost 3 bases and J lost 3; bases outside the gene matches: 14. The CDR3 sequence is CASSSGELAGRGYEQYF. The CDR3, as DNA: TGCGCCAGCAGCTCGGGGGAGTTAGCGGGGAGGGGCTACGAGCAGTACTTC.

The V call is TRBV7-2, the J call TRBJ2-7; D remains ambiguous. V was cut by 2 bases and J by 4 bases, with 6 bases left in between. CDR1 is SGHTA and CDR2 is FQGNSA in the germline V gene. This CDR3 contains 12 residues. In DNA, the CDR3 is TGTGCCAGCAGCTTACTTCAGTACGAGCAGTACTTC. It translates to CASSLLQYEQYF.

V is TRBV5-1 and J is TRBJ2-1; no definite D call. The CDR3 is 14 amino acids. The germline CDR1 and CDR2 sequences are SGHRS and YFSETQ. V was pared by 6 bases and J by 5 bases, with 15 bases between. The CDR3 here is CASKVQPSNNEQFF. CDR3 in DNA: TGCGCCAGCAAGGTACAGCCCAGCAACAATGAGCAGTTCTTC. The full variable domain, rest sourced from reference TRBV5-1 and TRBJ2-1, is KAGVTQTPRYLIKTRGQQVTLSCSPISGHRSVSWYQQTPGQGLQFLFEYFSETQRNKGNFPGRFSGRQFSNSRSEMNVSTLELGDSALYLCASKVQPSNNEQFFGPGTRLTVL.

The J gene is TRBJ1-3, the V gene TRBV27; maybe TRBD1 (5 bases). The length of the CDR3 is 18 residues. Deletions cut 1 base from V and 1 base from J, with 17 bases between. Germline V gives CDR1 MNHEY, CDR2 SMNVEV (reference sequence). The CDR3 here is CASSLYIPTTASGNTIYF. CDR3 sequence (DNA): TGTGCCAGCAGTTTATATATACCTACGACAGCTTCTGGAAACACCATATATTTT.

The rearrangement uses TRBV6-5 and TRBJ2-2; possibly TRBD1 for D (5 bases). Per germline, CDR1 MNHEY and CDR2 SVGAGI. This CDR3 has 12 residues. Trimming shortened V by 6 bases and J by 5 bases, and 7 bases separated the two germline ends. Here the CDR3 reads CASRGQTGELFF. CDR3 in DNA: TGTGCCAGCAGGGGGCAAACCGGGGAGCTGTTTTTT.

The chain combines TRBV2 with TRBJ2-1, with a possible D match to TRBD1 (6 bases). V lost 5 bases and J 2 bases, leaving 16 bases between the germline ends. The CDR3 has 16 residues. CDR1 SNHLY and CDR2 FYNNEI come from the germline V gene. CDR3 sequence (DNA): TGTGCCAGCAGTAAGGGGCCGGACAGAGCCTACAATGAGCAGTTCTTC. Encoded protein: CASSKGPDRAYNEQFF.

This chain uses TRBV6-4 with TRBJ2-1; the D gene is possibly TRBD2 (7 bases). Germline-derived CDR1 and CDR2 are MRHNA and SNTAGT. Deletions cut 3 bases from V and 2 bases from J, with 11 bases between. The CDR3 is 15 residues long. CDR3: CASSDQGGAYNEQFF. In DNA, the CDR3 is TGTGCCAGCAGTGATCAAGGGGGGGCCTACAATGAGCAGTTCTTC.

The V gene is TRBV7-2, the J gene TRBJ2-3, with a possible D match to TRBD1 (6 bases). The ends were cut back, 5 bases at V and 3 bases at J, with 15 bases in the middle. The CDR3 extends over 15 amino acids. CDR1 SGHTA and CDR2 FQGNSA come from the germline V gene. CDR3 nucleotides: TGTGCCAGCAGCCCTGACAGGCAAGTGACAGATACGCAGTATTTT. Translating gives CASSPDRQVTDTQYF.

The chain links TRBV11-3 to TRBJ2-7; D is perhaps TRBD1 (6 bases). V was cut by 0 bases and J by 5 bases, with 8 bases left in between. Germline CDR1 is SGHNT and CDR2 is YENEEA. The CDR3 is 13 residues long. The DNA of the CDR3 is TGTGCCAGCAGCTTAGATACAGGGAACGAGCAGTACTTC. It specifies CASSLDTGNEQYF.

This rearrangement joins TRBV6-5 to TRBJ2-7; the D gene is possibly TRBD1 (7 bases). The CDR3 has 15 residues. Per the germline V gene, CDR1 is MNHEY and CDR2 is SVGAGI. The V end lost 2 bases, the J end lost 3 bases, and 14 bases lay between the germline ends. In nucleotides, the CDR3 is TGTGCCAGCAGTTACGGAGGGGGCGAAAGCTACGAGCAGTACTTC. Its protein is CASSYGGGESYEQYF.